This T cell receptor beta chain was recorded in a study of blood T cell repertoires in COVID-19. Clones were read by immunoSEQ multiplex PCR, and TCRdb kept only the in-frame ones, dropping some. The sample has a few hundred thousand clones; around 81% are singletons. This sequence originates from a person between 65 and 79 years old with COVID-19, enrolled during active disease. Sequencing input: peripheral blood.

CDR3 residues: CASSLLQGRGYEQYF. DNA for the CDR3: TGTGCCAGCAGCCTCCTACAGGGGCGAGGGTACGAGCAGTACTTC. The chain couples TRBV14 to TRBJ2-7; 7 nucleotides line up with TRBD1. Germline assignment: CDR1 SGHDN and CDR2 FVKESK. CDR3 length: 15 residues. The ends lost 4 bases at V and 4 bases at J; junction bases unmatched: 10.